This T cell receptor (beta chain) derives from a study of T-cell reconstitution after alpha-beta-depleted transplantation in children. Study-wide results and limits: T-cell counts and diversity at one year post-transplant came mainly from newly produced T cells.

Per germline, CDR1 SGHRS and CDR2 YFSETQ. The J segment lost 7 bases and the V segment lost 2 bases, leaving 9 bases of the junction unmatched. CDR3 length: 16 amino acids. This clonotype has a count of ten or more. Its antigen is undetermined. During its preparation, the TCRbeta library received unique molecular identifiers. TCRdb itself ran the PCR reads through MiXCR, one entry per CDR3 protein. In the table there are some 300,000 distinct CDR3 sequences, roughly 7.8% of which are singletons. The sequence derives from a female patient aged 2 to 10 who had a stem cell transplant for Fanconi anemia, so the T cells may come from the graft donor. The genes are TRBV5-1 and TRBJ2-1; 10 bases match TRBD1. Sequenced here: peripheral blood, sampled 360 days after TCRalphabeta/CD19-depleted stem cell transplant. CDR3 amino acids: CASSFRGQGIGNEQFF. The CDR3 region has the DNA TGCGCCAGCAGCTTTAGGGGACAGGGGATAGGGAATGAGCAGTTCTTC.